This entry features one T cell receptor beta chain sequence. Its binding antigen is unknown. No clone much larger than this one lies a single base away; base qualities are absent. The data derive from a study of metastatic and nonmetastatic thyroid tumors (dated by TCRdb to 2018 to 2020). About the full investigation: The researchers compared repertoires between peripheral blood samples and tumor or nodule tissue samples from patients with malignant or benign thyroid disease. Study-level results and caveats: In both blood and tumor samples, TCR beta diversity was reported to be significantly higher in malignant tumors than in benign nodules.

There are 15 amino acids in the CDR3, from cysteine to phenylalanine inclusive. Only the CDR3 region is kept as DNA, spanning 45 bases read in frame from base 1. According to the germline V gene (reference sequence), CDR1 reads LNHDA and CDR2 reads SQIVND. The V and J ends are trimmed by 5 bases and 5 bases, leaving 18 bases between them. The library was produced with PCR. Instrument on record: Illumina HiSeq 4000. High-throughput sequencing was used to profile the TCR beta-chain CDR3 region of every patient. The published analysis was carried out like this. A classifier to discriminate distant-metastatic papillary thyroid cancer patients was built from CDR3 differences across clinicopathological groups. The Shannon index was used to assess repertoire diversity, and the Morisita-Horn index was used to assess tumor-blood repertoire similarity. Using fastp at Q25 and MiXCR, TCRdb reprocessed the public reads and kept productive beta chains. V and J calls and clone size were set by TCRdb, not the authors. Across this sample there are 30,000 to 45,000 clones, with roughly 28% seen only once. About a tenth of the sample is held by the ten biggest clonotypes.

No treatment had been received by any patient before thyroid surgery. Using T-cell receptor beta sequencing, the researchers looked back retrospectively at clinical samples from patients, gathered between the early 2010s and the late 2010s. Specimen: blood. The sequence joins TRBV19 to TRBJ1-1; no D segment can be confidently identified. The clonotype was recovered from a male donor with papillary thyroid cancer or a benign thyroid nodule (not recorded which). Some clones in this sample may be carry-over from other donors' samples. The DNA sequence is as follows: TGTGCCAGTAGTCCTTTTAGTGGGAAGAAGACTGAAGCTTTCTTT. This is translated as CASSPFSGKKTEAFF. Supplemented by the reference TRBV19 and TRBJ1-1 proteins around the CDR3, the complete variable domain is DGGITQSPKYLFRKEGQNVTLSCEQNLNHDAMYWYRQDPGQGLRLIYYSQIVNDFQKGDIAEGYSVSREKKESFPLTVTSAQKNPTAFYLCASSPFSGKKTEAFFGQGTRLTVV.